The T cell receptor beta chain under discussion was sequenced for a study of shared clonotypes between healthy human individuals. Germline CDR1 MNHEY, CDR2 SVGAGI. V gave up 5 bases and J gave up 9 bases, with 10 bases separating them. The CDR3 is 11 residues long. The method was immunoSEQ multiplex PCR; TCRdb's version includes in-frame clones alone and lacks a portion of them. The table records over a million clones, under 80% of them present only once. The rearrangement uses TRBV6-5 and TRBJ1-1; no firm D call. Sequences were obtained from memory CD4+ T cells sorted from blood. Sample subset: CD45RA-negative fraction. The TCR sequence derives from a man younger than 30 in good health. The CDR3 spells CASSEGSKAFF. The CDR3 bases are TGTGCCAGCAGTGAAGGGAGTAAAGCTTTCTTT.